These T cell receptor beta chains were read from a single sample in a study of blood T cell repertoires in COVID-19. Clones were sequenced by immunoSEQ multiplex PCR, and TCRdb holds only the in-frame ones, with some missing. The table records 50,000 to 75,000 clones, more than 75% of them present only once. The sample was peripheral blood. These receptors came from a human donor in a cohort sampled during active COVID-19. Each CDR3 is given with its conserved first and last residue. The D gene is left open where the match is weak. Size is omitted from some rows. Given values are once, few, many or a class for expanded clones.

clone size	D gene	V gene	J gene	CDR3 DNA	CDR3 protein
-	-	TRBV30	TRBJ1-1	TGTGCCTGGTCCTCCTGGGGGGGGGAAGGGAACACTGAAGCTTTCTTT	CAWSSWGGEGNTEAFF
-	-	TRBV6-1	TRBJ1-2	TGTGCCAGCAGTGAAGTGTTAGTTACCTATGGCTACACCTTC	CASSEVLVTYGYTF
-	TRBD2	TRBV4-3	TRBJ2-2	TGCGCCAGCAGCCGAGCAGCGGGGGGTGCCACCGGGGAGCTGTTTTTT	CASSRAAGGATGELFF
-	TRBD1	TRBV5-1	TRBJ2-2	TGCGCCAGCAGCTCGACATGGACAGGGGTCGCCGGGGAGCTGTTTTTT	CASSSTWTGVAGELFF
-	-	TRBV9	TRBJ2-7	TGTGCCAGCAGCACAATACAGGGTGGGGAGCAGTACTTC	CASSTIQGGEQYF
-	-	TRBV4-2	TRBJ1-2	TGTGCCAGCAGCCAAAACGACAGGGGCTACACCTTC	CASSQNDRGYTF
-	-	TRBV5-4	TRBJ2-1	TGTGCCAGCAGCCCTCCCCGGGGCAATGAGCAGTTCTTC	CASSPPRGNEQFF
few	-	TRBV7-5	TRBJ1-2	TGTGCCAGAAGCCTCTGGTCGGAGAGCCCCTGTTGCTGCTACACCTTC	CARSLWSESPCCCYTF
-	-	TRBV4-3	TRBJ1-6	TGCGCCAGCAGCCCGGACAGCTCCTATAATTCACCCCTCCACTTT	CASSPDSSYNSPLHF
few	TRBD1	TRBV6-5	TRBJ2-1	TGTGCCAGCAGCCGGGACAGGGGGTACAATGAGCAGTTCTTC	CASSRDRGYNEQFF
-	-	TRBV10-1	TRBJ1-5	TGCGCCAGCAGTGAGCCGGCGGCGAATCAGCCCCAGCATTTT	CASSEPAANQPQHF
-	-	TRBV19	TRBJ2-2	TGTGCCAGTAGACAAGACACCGGGGAGCTGTTTTTT	CASRQDTGELFF
-	-	TRBV4-3	TRBJ1-6	TGCGCCAGCAGCCAAGTCTGGACAGATAATTCACCCCTCCACTTT	CASSQVWTDNSPLHF
-	-	TRBV7-2	TRBJ1-5	TGTGCCAGCAGCTTAGGCGGGGATAAGCCCCAGCATTTT	CASSLGGDKPQHF
once	-	TRBV7-8	TRBJ1-5	TGTGCCAGCAGTCCCACCCACATCCTCTTACAGCCCCAGCATTTT	CASSPTHILLQPQHF
once	TRBD2	TRBV7-2	TRBJ2-5	TGTGCCAGCAGCTTAGCACTAGCGGGGCAAGAGACCCAGTACTTC	CASSLALAGQETQYF
-	TRBD1	TRBV6-6	TRBJ2-2	TGTGCCAGCAGTCCACAACGGGCCCGACAGGGCGGCACCGGGGAGCTGTTTTTT	CASSPQRARQGGTGELFF
-	TRBD2	TRBV19	TRBJ2-2	TGTGCCAGTAGTATAAGAGCGGGGGGACCAACGAACACCGGGGAGCTGTTTTTT	CASSIRAGGPTNTGELFF
-	-	TRBV7-3	TRBJ1-1	TGTGCCAGCAGCTCTGACAGGAACACTGAAGCTTTCTTT	CASSSDRNTEAFF
-	TRBD1	TRBV3-1/TRBV3-2	TRBJ1-1	TGTGCCAGCAGCCAAGGGGTCGACAGGGGTGGTACTGAAGCTTTCTTT	CASSQGVDRGGTEAFF
-	-	TRBV19	TRBJ1-1	TGTGCCAGTAGTATGCGGGGAAGGGGCACTGAAGCTTTCTTT	CASSMRGRGTEAFF
-	TRBD2	TRBV9	TRBJ2-3	TGTGCCAGCAGCTTGCGGGGGAGCGACGATACGCAGTATTTT	CASSLRGSDDTQYF
-	-	TRBV9	TRBJ1-4	TGTGCCAGCAGCTCAGAGACAGGAGATGAAAAACTGTTTTTT	CASSSETGDEKLFF
-	-	TRBV3-1/TRBV3-2	TRBJ2-7	TGTGCCAGCAGCAATCTCTACGAGCAGTACTTC	CASSNLYEQYF
-	TRBD2	TRBV6-6	TRBJ2-1	TGTGCCAGCAGTCCCGGGACTAGCATAAATCGGTTCTTC	CASSPGTSINRFF
-	-	TRBV2	TRBJ2-3	TGTGCCAGCGACAGGCCCACTGGTACGCAGTATTTT	CASDRPTGTQYF
once	TRBD1	TRBV19	TRBJ1-4	TGTGCCAGTAGTCCCGGCCCTAGGACAGGGCTTGAAAAACTGTTTTTT	CASSPGPRTGLEKLFF
-	TRBD1	TRBV5-5	TRBJ2-5	TGTGCCAGCAGCCTACAACCGGGACAGGGGGCTAGGAGAGAGACCCAGTACTTC	CASSLQPGQGARRETQYF
-	TRBD1	TRBV20-1	TRBJ1-1	TGCAGTGCTCGGACAGGTTTTATCGCTTTCTTT	CSARTGFIAFF
-	TRBD1	TRBV6-5	TRBJ2-2	TGTGCCAGCAAAGAATGGACAGGGTTCACCGGGGAGCTGTTTTTT	CASKEWTGFTGELFF
-	TRBD2	TRBV7-3	TRBJ2-3	TGTGCCAGCAGCCCAACTAGCGGGGACTATACGCAGTATTTT	CASSPTSGDYTQYF
-	TRBD2	TRBV7-7	TRBJ2-3	TGTGCTAGCAGCCAGGGACTAGCGGGGGGCAAGGCAGATACGCAGTATTTT	CASSQGLAGGKADTQYF
-	TRBD1	TRBV29-1	TRBJ2-1	TGCAGCGTTGTTATTGGATCAGGGACAGGGGGCAATGAGCAGTTCTTC	CSVVIGSGTGGNEQFF
-	TRBD2	TRBV4-2	TRBJ2-3	TGTGCCAGCAGCCCCGGGACTAGCGGGGACACAGATACGCAGTATTTT	CASSPGTSGDTDTQYF
-	-	TRBV2	TRBJ1-2	TGTGCCAGCAGTGAAGCAGGGCAGGGGATGGGCTATGGCTACACCTTC	CASSEAGQGMGYGYTF
once	-	TRBV25-1	TRBJ1-6	TGTGCCAGCAGTCAGGCAGTCGAGAATTCACCCCTCCACTTT	CASSQAVENSPLHF
-	TRBD2	TRBV9	TRBJ2-3	TGTGCCAGCAGCGTACGCGGGGGGTACGGAGATACGCAGTATTTT	CASSVRGGYGDTQYF
-	-	TRBV6-1	TRBJ1-4	TGTGCCAGCAGTGATTTACACGAAAAACTGTTTTTT	CASSDLHEKLFF
many	TRBD2	TRBV14	TRBJ2-1	TGTGCCAGCAGGCCTCAGGGCGCTAGCGGGGGGGCCTGGTCCTACAATGAGCAGTTCTTC	CASRPQGASGGAWSYNEQFF
-	-	TRBV7-8	TRBJ1-1	TGTGCCAGCAGCTTAGGGGCAGGGAACACTGAAGCTTTCTTT	CASSLGAGNTEAFF
-	-	TRBV7-2	TRBJ1-5	TGTGCCAGCAGCTTGACAGTGACTCAGCCCCAGCATTTT	CASSLTVTQPQHF
-	-	TRBV27	TRBJ2-2	TGTGCCAGCAGTCCGCTTACAGGGAACCCCGGGGAGCTGTTTTTT	CASSPLTGNPGELFF
-	-	TRBV4-3	TRBJ1-1	TGCGCCAGCAGCCAAGAATTAGCCGCTCAGTGTTACTTT	CASSQELAAQCYF
-	TRBD1	TRBV6-5	TRBJ1-5	TGTGCCAGCAGGGCCGACAGGGTGGGCAATCAGCCCCAGCATTTT	CASRADRVGNQPQHF
once	-	TRBV4-1	TRBJ2-7	TGCGCCAGCAGCCCCGATACAGGGTACGAGCAGTACTTC	CASSPDTGYEQYF
few	TRBD1	TRBV2	TRBJ1-5	TGTGCCAGCAGTGGGGACAGCTTAAGCAATCAGCCCCAGCATTTT	CASSGDSLSNQPQHF
-	TRBD2	TRBV30	TRBJ2-5	TGTGCCTGGAGTGTACTTAGCGGGGGATCGGAGACCCAGTACTTC	CAWSVLSGGSETQYF
-	-	TRBV19	TRBJ1-5	TGTGCCAGTAGGTCTGGACAGTGGAATCAGCCCCAGCATTTT	CASRSGQWNQPQHF
-	TRBD1	TRBV2	TRBJ1-1	TGTGCCAGCAAATGGGACAGGGGCGGGAACACTGAAGCTTTCTTT	CASKWDRGGNTEAFF
-	-	TRBV19	TRBJ1-6	TGTGCCAGTAGTATTTCGCTCAGGGTGGATTCTTCACCCCTCCACTTT	CASSISLRVDSSPLHF
-	TRBD1	TRBV15	TRBJ2-1	TGTGCCACCAAAGCAGGGGCCTGGACAGGGGCTAACAATGAGCAGTTCTTC	CATKAGAWTGANNEQFF
-	-	TRBV5-6	TRBJ1-6	TGTGCCAGCAGCTTAGCCTCAAAACCGGGTGATAATTCACCCCTCCACTTT	CASSLASKPGDNSPLHF
-	-	TRBV4-2	TRBJ2-5	TGTGCCAGCAGCCAAGAGTTGCGGGGGCCTCTCCAAGAGACCCAGTACTTC	CASSQELRGPLQETQYF
-	-	TRBV19	TRBJ1-1	TGTGCCAGTAGTATAAGGGGCGACAGCCGCGGCACTGAAGCTTTCTTT	CASSIRGDSRGTEAFF
-	TRBD2	TRBV25-1	TRBJ2-3	TGTGCCAGCAGTGAGGCTAGCGGGCAGCCAGATACGCAGTATTTT	CASSEASGQPDTQYF